What follows are 17 T cell receptor beta chains derived from one specimen sequenced in a study of cytomegalovirus exposure and HLA in healthy donors. The PCR was carried out with 60 Vbeta primers and 13 Jbeta primers. Sequencing used immunoSEQ multiplex PCR; TCRdb keeps in-frame clones, though not all of them. The repertoire holds about 130,000 clones, with more than 9% as singletons. Sequenced sample: PBMCs. Receptor source: a woman aged 18-30 years in good health and CMV-seropositive.

The chain carries TRBV27 and TRBJ2-7; 9 positions agree with TRBD1. Per germline, CDR1 MNHEY and CDR2 SMNVEV (reference sequence). The V gene end was trimmed by 6 bases and the J gene end by 1 base; junction bases not matched to a gene: 7. The length of the CDR3 is 15 residues. CDR3 region: CASSAFGTGSYEQYF. For the CDR3, the DNA is TGTGCCAGCAGCGCCTTCGGGACAGGGTCCTACGAGCAGTACTTC.

Only a few counts were recorded for this clone. The chain employs TRBV29-1 and TRBJ2-3, with 7 bases fitting TRBD1. V shed 5 bases and J 4 bases; nucleotides not matched to a gene: 6. Germline CDR1 is SQVTM and CDR2 is ANQGSEA. The CDR3 runs to 13 residues. The CDR3 DNA sequence: TGCAGCGTTCTCACAGGGGTTTCAGATACGCAGTATTTT. It encodes CSVLTGVSDTQYF.

A few counts support this clone. The chain uses TRBV27 and TRBJ1-5; D perhaps matches TRBD1 (6 bases). Germline CDR1 is MNHEY and CDR2 is SMNVEV (reference sequence). The V end was cut by 6 bases, the J end by 3 bases, with 12 bases between. CDR3 length equals 14 residues. In DNA form, the CDR3 reads TGTGCCAGCAGCTATGGACAGCCCAATCAGCCCCAGCATTTT. Translation: CASSYGQPNQPQHF.

This clone was observed a few times. This chain joins TRBV28 and TRBJ2-7; the match to TRBD1 covers 7 bases. Germline V gives CDR1 MDHEN, CDR2 SYDVKM. This CDR3 is built from 16 residues. Trimming at V came to 6 bases and at J to 0 bases, leaving 11 bases not matched to a gene. CDR3 loop: CASSLNPQGYSYEQYF. Written as DNA, the CDR3 is TGTGCCAGCAGCCTAAATCCACAGGGGTACTCCTACGAGCAGTACTTC.

The genes are TRBV2 and TRBJ2-1; 12 positions agree with TRBD2. V lost 10 bases and J lost 5; bases outside the gene matches: 3. Germline V CDR1 and CDR2: SNHLY, FYNNEI. The CDR3 has 13 amino acids. CDR3: CANGLAGNNEQFF. The CDR3 DNA reads TGTGCCAACGGACTAGCGGGGAACAATGAGCAGTTCTTC. Complete variable domain (other parts from reference TRBV2 and TRBJ2-1): EPEVTQTPSHQVTQMGQEVILRCVPISNHLYFYWYRQILGQKVEFLVSFYNNEISEKSEIFDDQFSVERPDGSNFTLKIRSTKLEDSAMYFCANGLAGNNEQFFGPGTRLTVL.

This clone was picked up a small number of times. The rearrangement uses TRBV5-5 and TRBJ2-1; a weak D match, TRBD1 (5 bases). V dropped 6 bases and J dropped 6 bases, with 13 bases sitting between them. CDR1 is SGHKS, CDR2 YYEKEE, per germline (reference sequence). CDR3 length: 13 residues. As DNA, the CDR3 is TGTGCCAGCAAAGGGGTATCGTCCAATGAGCAGTTCTTC. Translation: CASKGVSSNEQFF. Variable domain in full (rest from reference TRBV5-5 and TRBJ2-1): DAGVTQSPTHLIKTRGQQVTLRCSPISGHKSVSWYQQVLGQGPQFIFQYYEKEERGRGNFPDRFSARQFPNYSSELNVNALLLGDSALYLCASKGVSSNEQFFGPGTRLTVL.

This clone was found a few times. The chain combines TRBV30 with TRBJ2-3; 9 bases align to TRBD1. This CDR3 is 16 amino acids long. The trim removed 5 bases at V and 6 bases at J, leaving 15 bases unmatched. Germline loops: CDR1 GTSNPN, CDR2 SVGIG (reference sequence). CDR3 in amino acids: CAWSRTRTGEADTQYF. CDR3 sequence (DNA): TGTGCCTGGTCCCGAACCAGGACAGGGGAAGCTGATACGCAGTATTTT.

The gene calls are TRBV28 and TRBJ1-1; D perhaps matches TRBD1 (6 bases). The CDR3 contains 15 residues. Trimming removed 4 bases from V and 1 base from J, with 13 bases in between. CDR1 and CDR2 (germline): MDHEN, SYDVKM. The CDR3 is CASSSRDNWNTEAFF. DNA of the CDR3: TGTGCCAGCAGTTCCCGGGACAACTGGAACACTGAAGCTTTCTTT.

The V call is TRBV6-6, the J call TRBJ1-2; weak D call: TRBD1 (6 bases). V dropped 6 bases and J dropped 5 bases, with 16 bases sitting between them. Germline V CDR1 and CDR2: MNHNY, SVGAGI (reference sequence). The CDR3 has 14 residues. In DNA, the CDR3 is TGTGCCAGCAGCCCCGACAGGATTAATTATGGCTACACCTTC. Translating it yields CASSPDRINYGYTF.

This clone was picked up a small number of times. The chain employs TRBV29-1 and TRBJ2-5; D uncertain. Between the trimmed V and J ends, which lost 3 bases and 4 bases, there was a span of 18 bases. The CDR3 spans 15 residues. Germline lookup yields CDR1 SQVTM and CDR2 ANQGSEA. The CDR3 protein is CSVEDLGKSGETQYF. DNA for the CDR3: TGCAGCGTTGAGGATCTAGGCAAGTCCGGAGAGACCCAGTACTTC.

The table lists this clone with a few counts. V usage is TRBV27 and J usage is TRBJ2-7; D is ambiguous. The germline CDR1 and CDR2 sequences are MNHEY and SMNVEV (reference sequence). The CDR3 runs 13 residues. Trimming left V 3 bases short and J 5 bases short, with 11 bases between. CDR3 bases: TGTGCCAGCAGTTTGAGACCGCAGGACGAGCAGTACTTC. Translated, it gives CASSLRPQDEQYF.

This chain connects TRBV7-3 to TRBJ2-5, with D possibly being TRBD2 (5 bases). Trimming left V 2 bases short and J 2 bases short, with 9 bases between. The germline V gene encodes CDR1 SGHTA and CDR2 FQGTGA. This CDR3 region has 14 residues. CDR3 sequence reads: CASSLGERQETQYF. The DNA of the CDR3 is TGTGCCAGCAGCTTAGGGGAGCGGCAAGAGACCCAGTACTTC.

This clone was observed a few times. The V call is TRBV30, the J call TRBJ1-2, with no clear D. Germline V gives CDR1 GTSNPN, CDR2 SVGIG (reference sequence). CDR3 length equals 12 residues. V lost 3 bases to trimming and J lost 0 bases, with 5 bases between them. Here the CDR3 reads CAWREANYGYTF. DNA of the CDR3: TGTGCCTGGAGGGAGGCTAACTATGGCTACACCTTC.

The chain recombines TRBV6-5 with TRBJ2-5; 7 bases agree with TRBD2. J was trimmed by 3 bases and V by 0 bases; bases with no gene match: 7. In germline, CDR1 is MNHEY, CDR2 SVGAGI. The CDR3 extends over 16 amino acids. The DNA of the CDR3 is TGTGCCAGCAGTTACTCGAAGGGGACTAAAAAAGAGACCCAGTACTTC. This gives the protein CASSYSKGTKKETQYF.

V is TRBV5-1 and J is TRBJ1-4, with a possible D match to TRBD1 (5 bases). Trimming removed 2 bases at V and 7 bases at J, with 15 bases between. The CDR3 contains 15 residues. CDR1 SGHRS and CDR2 YFSETQ come from the germline V gene. CDR3 DNA: TGCGCCAGCAGCTTAGGGCAGGGACTGGTTGAAAAACTGTTTTTT. Amino acids: CASSLGQGLVEKLFF.

This clone was counted between two and nine times. The chain employs TRBV5-1 and TRBJ1-1; the match to TRBD1 covers 7 bases. This CDR3 contains 14 residues. Germline-derived CDR1 and CDR2 are SGHRS and YFSETQ. The J segment lost 4 bases and the V segment lost 4 bases, leaving 7 bases of the junction unmatched. CDR3 amino acids: CASSPDRVGTEAFF. The CDR3 DNA sequence: TGCGCCAGCAGCCCAGACAGGGTAGGCACTGAAGCTTTCTTT.

The chain joins TRBV27 to TRBJ2-1; 14 positions match TRBD2. Germline CDR1 MNHEY, CDR2 SMNVEV (reference sequence). V gave up 1 base and J gave up 10 bases; unmatched junction bases: 15. The CDR3 sequence is 19 residues long. Here the CDR3 reads CASSLFGTSGRGAGKEQFF. CDR3 bases: TGTGCCAGCAGTTTATTTGGGACTAGCGGGAGAGGAGCCGGGAAGGAGCAGTTCTTC.